The rows below give T cell receptor beta chains drawn from one sample of a study of shared clonotypes between healthy human individuals. Data came from immunoSEQ multiplex PCR; TCRdb stores just in-frame clones and leaves some out. The sample holds a few hundred thousand clones, 80% to 90% seen once. The sequenced sample consisted of memory CD8+ T cells sorted from blood. These receptors were obtained from a young man in good health. The CDR3 runs from the conserved cysteine through the conserved F or W. A D gene is named only where the DNA matches it firmly. Clone sizes are given selectively: once, few, many, or a class where the clone is expanded.

>-|TRBD2|TRBJ2-3|TRBV5-6
CASSFFGGELPPDTQYF
TGTGCCAGCAGCTTTTTCGGGGGGGAACTTCCCCCAGATACGCAGTATTTT
>-|-|TRBJ2-1|TRBV11-2
CASSPGGGHNEQFF
TGTGCCAGCAGCCCAGGGGGGGGGCACAATGAGCAGTTCTTC
>-|TRBD1|TRBJ1-3|TRBV27
CAKRTGTTSGNTIYF
TGTGCCAAACGGACAGGGACGACGTCTGGAAACACCATATATTTT
>-|-|TRBJ2-7|TRBV4-3
CASSQDLRGSYEQYF
TGCGCCAGCAGCCAAGATCTTAGGGGGTCCTACGAGCAGTACTTC
>-|TRBD1|TRBJ2-7|TRBV13
CASSPLRQGRFEQYF
TGTGCCAGCAGCCCCCTCCGACAGGGTAGGTTCGAGCAGTACTTC
>-|TRBD1|TRBJ2-1|TRBV2
CASSEDRVGYNEQFF
TGTGCCAGCAGCGAGGACAGGGTGGGCTACAATGAGCAGTTCTTC
>-|-|TRBJ1-1|TRBV30
CAWGGYSTEAFF
TGTGCCTGGGGAGGGTACAGCACTGAAGCTTTCTTT
>-|TRBD2|TRBJ2-5|TRBV28
CASRPLGEGLGETQYF
TGTGCCAGCAGACCCCTAGGGGAGGGATTAGGAGAGACCCAGTACTTC
>-|-|TRBJ1-1|TRBV5-1
CASSGFPRRMNTEAFF
TGCGCCAGCAGCGGCTTCCCCAGGCGAATGAACACTGAAGCTTTCTTT
>-|-|TRBJ2-7|TRBV4-1
CASSQVWPGLSSYEQYF
TGCGCCAGCAGCCAAGTTTGGCCGGGACTTAGTTCCTACGAGCAGTACTTC
>-|TRBD2|TRBJ2-1|TRBV5-1
CASSLWAGVSQNNEQFF
TGCGCCAGCAGCTTGTGGGCGGGAGTGTCGCAGAACAATGAGCAGTTCTTC
>once|-|TRBJ1-1|TRBV27
CASSFGKNTEAFF
TGTGCCAGCAGTTTTGGCAAGAACACTGAAGCTTTCTTT
>once|-|TRBJ1-6|TRBV27
CASSFGLGSNSPLHF
TGTGCCAGCAGTTTTGGGTTAGGTAGTAATTCACCCCTCCACTTT
>-|-|TRBJ1-2|TRBV7-9
CASSLESSGAANYGYTF
TGTGCCAGCAGCTTAGAGTCTTCAGGGGCAGCTAACTATGGCTACACCTTC
>many|-|TRBJ2-7|TRBV9
CASSVEGPSGPYGEQYF
TGTGCCAGCAGCGTAGAGGGACCGTCCGGCCCCTACGGGGAGCAGTACTTC
>-|-|TRBJ2-7|TRBV28
CASSYDEQYF
TGTGCCAGCAGTTACGACGAGCAGTACTTC
>-|-|TRBJ2-1|TRBV28
CASSLPLYNEQFF
TGTGCCAGCAGTTTACCACTTTACAATGAGCAGTTCTTC
>-|-|TRBJ1-1|TRBV5-8
CASSWLSDRVNTEAFF
TGTGCCAGCAGCTGGTTGTCGGACAGAGTGAACACTGAAGCTTTCTTT
>few|-|TRBJ2-3|TRBV13
CASSEDRDTQYF
TGTGCCAGCAGCGAGGACCGAGATACGCAGTATTTT
>-|-|TRBJ2-2|TRBV5-4
CASSSDTGELFF
TGTGCCAGCAGCTCTGACACCGGGGAGCTGTTTTTT
>-|-|TRBJ1-2|TRBV5-1
CASSLSGDGYTF
TGCGCCAGCAGCTTGTCCGGGGATGGCTACACCTTC
>-|-|TRBJ2-3|TRBV13
CASSPQGSFTDTQYF
TGTGCCAGCAGCCCACAGGGATCTTTCACAGATACGCAGTATTTT
>-|TRBD1|TRBJ2-7|TRBV28
CASVEQGTYEQYF
TGTGCCAGCGTTGAACAGGGGACCTACGAGCAGTACTTC
>-|-|TRBJ1-4|TRBV5-1
CASSWMRDEKLFF
TGCGCCAGCAGCTGGATGCGGGATGAAAAACTGTTTTTT
>-|TRBD1|TRBJ1-1|TRBV11-2
CASSFTGGAKEAFF
TGTGCCAGCAGCTTCACAGGGGGCGCGAAGGAAGCTTTCTTT
>-|-|TRBJ1-1|TRBV4-1
CASSQDSPEAFF
TGCGCCAGCAGCCAAGATTCCCCTGAAGCTTTCTTT
>-|-|TRBJ2-1|TRBV28
CASSLAWSSYNEQFF
TGTGCCAGCAGTTTAGCCTGGAGCTCCTACAATGAGCAGTTCTTC
>-|-|TRBJ2-7|TRBV30
CAWSLAQSYEQYF
TGTGCCTGGAGCCTAGCGCAGTCCTACGAGCAGTACTTC
>-|-|TRBJ1-1|TRBV28
CASSLVYPEAFF
TGTGCCAGCAGTTTAGTATATCCTGAAGCTTTCTTT
>-|TRBD2|TRBJ2-7|TRBV6-1
CASSGFPNLTSGSSYEQYF
TGTGCCAGCAGTGGATTCCCAAACCTGACTAGCGGGAGCTCCTACGAGCAGTACTTC
>-|TRBD1|TRBJ2-7|TRBV13
CASSPGTGPYEQYF
TGTGCCAGCAGCCCCGGGACAGGGCCCTACGAGCAGTACTTC
>-|TRBD2|TRBJ2-7|TRBV6-5
CASSYSPSGSRYEQYF
TGTGCCAGCAGTTACTCTCCAAGCGGGAGCCGCTACGAGCAGTACTTC
>many|-|TRBJ2-7|TRBV15
CATSRDLAHEQYF
TGTGCCACCAGCAGAGATCTCGCTCACGAGCAGTACTTC
>once|TRBD1|TRBJ1-3|TRBV7-8
CASSLQGAGNTIYF
TGTGCCAGCAGCCTTCAGGGGGCTGGAAACACCATATATTTT
>-|-|TRBJ2-2|TRBV29-1
CSVDKPNTGELFF
TGCAGCGTTGACAAGCCGAACACCGGGGAGCTGTTTTTT
>-|-|TRBJ2-7|TRBV15
CATSRAEVSYEQYF
TGTGCCACCAGCAGAGCTGAAGTATCCTACGAGCAGTACTTC
>-|-|TRBJ2-1|TRBV7-6
CASSPLAQGLTYNEQFF
TGTGCCAGCAGCCCCTTGGCCCAGGGACTCACCTACAATGAGCAGTTCTTC
>-|-|TRBJ2-1|TRBV4-2
CASSPAGFNEQFF
TGTGCCAGCAGCCCAGCCGGCTTCAATGAGCAGTTCTTC
>once|-|TRBJ2-5|TRBV25-1
CASSEYTGGQETQYF
TGTGCCAGCAGTGAATATACGGGTGGGCAAGAGACCCAGTACTTC
>few|-|TRBJ2-2|TRBV6-5
CASSYYRTGELFF
TGTGCCAGCAGTTACTACCGCACCGGGGAGCTGTTTTTT
>-|TRBD1|TRBJ1-2|TRBV13
CASSQQGAWGYTF
TGTGCCAGCAGCCAACAGGGGGCCTGGGGCTACACCTTC
>once|-|TRBJ2-7|TRBV19
CASRSEWGPTYEQYF
TGTGCCAGTAGGAGTGAATGGGGCCCGACCTACGAGCAGTACTTC